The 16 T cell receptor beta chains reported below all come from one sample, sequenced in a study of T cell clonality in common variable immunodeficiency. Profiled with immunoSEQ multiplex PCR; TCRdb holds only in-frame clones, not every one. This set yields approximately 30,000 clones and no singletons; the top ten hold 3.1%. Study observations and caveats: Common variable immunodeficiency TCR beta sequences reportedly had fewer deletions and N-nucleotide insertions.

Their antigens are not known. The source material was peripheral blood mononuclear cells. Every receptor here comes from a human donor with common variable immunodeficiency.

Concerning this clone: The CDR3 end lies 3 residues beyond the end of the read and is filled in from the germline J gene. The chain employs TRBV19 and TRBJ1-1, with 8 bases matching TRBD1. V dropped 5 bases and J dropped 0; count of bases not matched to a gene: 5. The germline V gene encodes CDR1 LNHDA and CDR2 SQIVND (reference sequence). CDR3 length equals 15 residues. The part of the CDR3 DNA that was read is TGTGCCAGTAGTCCCCGGACAGGGCTGAACACTGAA. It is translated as CASSPRTGLNTE. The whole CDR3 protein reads CASSPRTGLNTEAFF.

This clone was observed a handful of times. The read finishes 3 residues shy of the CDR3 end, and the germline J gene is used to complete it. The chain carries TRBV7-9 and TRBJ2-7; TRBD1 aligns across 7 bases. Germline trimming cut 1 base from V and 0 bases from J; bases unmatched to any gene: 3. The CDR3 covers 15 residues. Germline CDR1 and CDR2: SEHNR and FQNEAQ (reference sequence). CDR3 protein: CASSLVWDSSYEQYF. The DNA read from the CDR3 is TGTGCCAGCAGCTTAGTGTGGGACAGCTCCTACGAG.

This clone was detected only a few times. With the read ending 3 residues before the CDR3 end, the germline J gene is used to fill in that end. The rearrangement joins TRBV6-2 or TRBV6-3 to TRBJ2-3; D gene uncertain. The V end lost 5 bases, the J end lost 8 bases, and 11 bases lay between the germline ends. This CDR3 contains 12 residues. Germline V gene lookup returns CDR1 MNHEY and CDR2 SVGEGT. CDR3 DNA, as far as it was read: TGTGCCAGCAGTCATCCTTCGGGTACG. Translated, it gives CASSHPSGT. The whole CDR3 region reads CASSHPSGTQYF.

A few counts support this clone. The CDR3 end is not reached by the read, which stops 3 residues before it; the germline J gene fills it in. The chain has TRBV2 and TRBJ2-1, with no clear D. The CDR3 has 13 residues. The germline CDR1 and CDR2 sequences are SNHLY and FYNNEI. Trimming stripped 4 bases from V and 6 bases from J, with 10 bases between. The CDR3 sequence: CASSGVGGNEQFF. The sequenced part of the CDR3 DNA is TGTGCCAGCAGTGGGGTAGGCGGCAATGAG.

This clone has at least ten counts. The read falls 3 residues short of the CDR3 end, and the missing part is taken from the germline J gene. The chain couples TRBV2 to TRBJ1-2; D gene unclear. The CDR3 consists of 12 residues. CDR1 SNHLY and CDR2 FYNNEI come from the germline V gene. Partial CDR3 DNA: TGTGCCAGCAGTGACAGGTCTGAGGGC. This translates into CASSDRSEG. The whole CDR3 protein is CASSDRSEGYTF.

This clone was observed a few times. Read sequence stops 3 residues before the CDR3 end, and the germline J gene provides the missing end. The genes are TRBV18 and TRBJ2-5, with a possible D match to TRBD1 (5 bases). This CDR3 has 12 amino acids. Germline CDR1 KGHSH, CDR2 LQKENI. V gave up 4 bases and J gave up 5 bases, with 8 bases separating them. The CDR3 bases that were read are TGTGCCAGCTCACGGGGCGGCGAGACC. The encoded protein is CASSRGGET. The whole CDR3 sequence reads CASSRGGETQYF.

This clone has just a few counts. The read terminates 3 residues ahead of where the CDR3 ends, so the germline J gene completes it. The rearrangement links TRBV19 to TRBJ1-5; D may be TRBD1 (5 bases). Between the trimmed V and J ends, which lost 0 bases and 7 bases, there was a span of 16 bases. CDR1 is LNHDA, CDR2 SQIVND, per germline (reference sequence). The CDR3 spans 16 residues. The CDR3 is CASSIERGAGRQPQHF. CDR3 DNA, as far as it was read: TGTGCCAGTAGTATAGAAAGAGGAGCAGGGCGGCAGCCC.

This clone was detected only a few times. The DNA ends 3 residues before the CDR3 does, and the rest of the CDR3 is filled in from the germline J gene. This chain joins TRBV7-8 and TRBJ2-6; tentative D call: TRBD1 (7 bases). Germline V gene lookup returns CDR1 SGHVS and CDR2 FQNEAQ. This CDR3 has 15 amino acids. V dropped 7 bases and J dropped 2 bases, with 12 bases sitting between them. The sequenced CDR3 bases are TGTGCCAGCAACCCCAGGGGGGCTGGGGCCAACGTC. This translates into CASNPRGAGANV. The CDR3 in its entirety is CASNPRGAGANVLTF.

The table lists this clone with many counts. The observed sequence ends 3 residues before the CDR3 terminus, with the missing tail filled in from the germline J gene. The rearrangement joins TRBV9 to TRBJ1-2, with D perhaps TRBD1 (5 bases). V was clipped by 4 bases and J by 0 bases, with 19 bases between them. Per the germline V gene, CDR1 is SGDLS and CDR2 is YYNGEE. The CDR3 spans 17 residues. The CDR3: CASSPNPGPRANYGYTF. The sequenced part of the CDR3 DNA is TGTGCCAGCAGCCCCAACCCAGGGCCAAGAGCTAACTATGGC.

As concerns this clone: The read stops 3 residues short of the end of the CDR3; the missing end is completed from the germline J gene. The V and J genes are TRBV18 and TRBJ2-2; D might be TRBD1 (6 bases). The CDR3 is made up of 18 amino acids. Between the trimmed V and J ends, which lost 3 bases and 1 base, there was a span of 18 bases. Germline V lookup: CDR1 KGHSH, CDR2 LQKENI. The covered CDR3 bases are TGTGCCAGCTCACCGCACACAGGGCGCGAAAGGAACACCGGGGAG. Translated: CASSPHTGRERNTGE. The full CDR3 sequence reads CASSPHTGRERNTGELFF.

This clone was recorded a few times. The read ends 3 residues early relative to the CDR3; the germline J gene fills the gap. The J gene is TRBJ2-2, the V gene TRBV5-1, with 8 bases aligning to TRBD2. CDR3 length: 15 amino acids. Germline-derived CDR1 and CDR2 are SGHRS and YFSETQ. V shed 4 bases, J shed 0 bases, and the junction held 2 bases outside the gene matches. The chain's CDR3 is CASSHGGANTGELFF. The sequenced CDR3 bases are TGCGCCAGCAGCCACGGGGGGGCGAACACCGGGGAG.

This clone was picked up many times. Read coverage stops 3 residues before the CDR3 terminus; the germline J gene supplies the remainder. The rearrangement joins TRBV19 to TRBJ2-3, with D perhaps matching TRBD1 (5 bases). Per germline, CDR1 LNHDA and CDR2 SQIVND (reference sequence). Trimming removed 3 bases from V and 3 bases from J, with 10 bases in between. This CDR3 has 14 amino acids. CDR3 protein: CASSMGRETDTQYF. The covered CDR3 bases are TGTGCCAGTAGTATGGGGCGCGAGACAGATACG.

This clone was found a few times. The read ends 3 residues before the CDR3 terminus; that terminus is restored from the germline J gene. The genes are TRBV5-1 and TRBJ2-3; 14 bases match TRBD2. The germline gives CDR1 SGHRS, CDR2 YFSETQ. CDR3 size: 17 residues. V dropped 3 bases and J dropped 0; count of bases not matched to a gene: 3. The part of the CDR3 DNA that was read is TGCGCCAGCAGCTACGGGACTAGCGGGGGTAGCACAGATACG. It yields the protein CASSYGTSGGSTDT. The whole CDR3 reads CASSYGTSGGSTDTQYF.

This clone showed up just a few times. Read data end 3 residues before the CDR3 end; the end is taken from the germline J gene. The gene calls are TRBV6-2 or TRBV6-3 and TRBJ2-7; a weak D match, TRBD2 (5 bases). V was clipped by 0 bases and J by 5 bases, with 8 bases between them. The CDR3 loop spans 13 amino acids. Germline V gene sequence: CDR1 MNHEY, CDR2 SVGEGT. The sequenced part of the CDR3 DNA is TGTGCCAGCAGTTACTCAAGACTAAACGAG. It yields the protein CASSYSRLNE. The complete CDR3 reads CASSYSRLNEQYF.

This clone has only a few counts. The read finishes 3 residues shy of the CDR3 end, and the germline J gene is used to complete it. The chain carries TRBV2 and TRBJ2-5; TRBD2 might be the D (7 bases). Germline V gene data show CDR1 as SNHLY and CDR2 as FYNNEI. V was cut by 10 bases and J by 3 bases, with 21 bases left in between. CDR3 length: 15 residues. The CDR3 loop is CATGPGGRREETQYF. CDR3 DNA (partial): TGTGCCACAGGCCCCGGGGGGCGCAGGGAAGAGACC.

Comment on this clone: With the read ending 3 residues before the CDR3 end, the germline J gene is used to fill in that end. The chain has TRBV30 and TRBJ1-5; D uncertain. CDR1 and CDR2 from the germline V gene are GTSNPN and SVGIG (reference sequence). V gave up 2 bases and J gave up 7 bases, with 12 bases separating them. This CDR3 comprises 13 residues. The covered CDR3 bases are TGTGCCTGGAGTCACCGCCCGGGGCAGCCC. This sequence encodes CAWSHRPGQP. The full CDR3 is CAWSHRPGQPQHF.